A selection of T cell receptor beta chains follows, all from one sample in a study. TCRdb used MiXCR to reprocess the RT-PCR reads, holding one entry per CDR3 protein. There are around 700,000 distinct CDR3 sequences in the sample; more than 13% occur only once, and 3.6% lies in the top ten. Material for sequencing was memory CD4+ T cells from blood. All receptors come from a female donor in good health, serving as a healthy control. Both conserved end residues are part of each CDR3. The D gene is left open where the match is weak. A row's size may be missing; if present it is once, few, many or a size class.

J gene: TRBJ1-4
D gene: -
V gene: TRBV6-2/TRBV6-3
clone size: -
CDR3 protein: CASTGGPGKLFF
CDR3 DNA: TGTGCCAGCACGGGAGGTCCCGGAAAACTGTTTTTT

J gene: TRBJ2-7
D gene: -
V gene: TRBV9
clone size: -
CDR3 protein: CASSLRDPSYEQYF
CDR3 DNA: TGTGCCAGCAGCCTCCGGGACCCTTCATACGAGCAGTACTTC

J gene: TRBJ1-3
D gene: -
V gene: TRBV12-3/TRBV12-4
clone size: -
CDR3 protein: CASRTDRRSGNTIYF
CDR3 DNA: TGTGCCAGCAGAACCGACAGACGCTCTGGAAACACCATATATTTT

J gene: TRBJ2-7
D gene: -
V gene: TRBV20-1
clone size: many
CDR3 protein: CSARQGLYYEQYF
CDR3 DNA: TGCAGTGCTAGACAGGGGCTATACTACGAGCAGTACTTC

J gene: TRBJ2-7
D gene: TRBD2
V gene: TRBV4-2
clone size: few
CDR3 protein: CASSQGGIGGRTVGGEQYF
CDR3 DNA: TGTGCCAGCAGCCAAGGGGGAATTGGCGGGAGGACGGTGGGTGGTGAGCAGTACTTC

J gene: TRBJ1-2
D gene: -
V gene: TRBV5-1
clone size: few
CDR3 protein: CASSLAKLYGYTF
CDR3 DNA: TGCGCCAGCAGCTTGGCTAAACTCTATGGCTACACCTTC

J gene: TRBJ2-7
D gene: -
V gene: TRBV29-1
clone size: many
CDR3 protein: CSASPAGQSSYEQYF
CDR3 DNA: TGCAGCGCCTCCCCAGCGGGACAGTCCTCCTACGAGCAGTACTTC

J gene: TRBJ1-2
D gene: -
V gene: TRBV20-1
clone size: few
CDR3 protein: CSALTDNYGYTF
CDR3 DNA: TGCAGTGCTTTGACGGACAACTATGGCTACACCTTC

J gene: TRBJ1-1
D gene: -
V gene: TRBV6-5
clone size: -
CDR3 protein: CASSDRTEAFF
CDR3 DNA: TGTGCCAGCAGTGACAGGACAGAAGCTTTCTTT

J gene: TRBJ1-4
D gene: -
V gene: TRBV12-3/TRBV12-4
clone size: -
CDR3 protein: CASRSYNEKLFF
CDR3 DNA: TGTGCCAGCAGGTCTTATAATGAAAAACTGTTTTTT

J gene: TRBJ1-3
D gene: -
V gene: TRBV5-5
clone size: -
CDR3 protein: CASTQWGSGNTIYF
CDR3 DNA: TGTGCCAGCACTCAGTGGGGCTCTGGAAACACCATATATTTT

J gene: TRBJ2-3
D gene: -
V gene: TRBV20-1
clone size: many
CDR3 protein: CSAEERATDTQYF
CDR3 DNA: TGCAGTGCTGAGGAGCGGGCCACAGATACGCAGTATTTT

J gene: TRBJ1-4
D gene: -
V gene: TRBV11-2
clone size: -
CDR3 protein: CASSRQQNEKLFF
CDR3 DNA: TGTGCCAGCAGCCGACAGCAGAATGAAAAACTGTTTTTT

J gene: TRBJ2-1
D gene: -
V gene: TRBV6-4
clone size: -
CDR3 protein: CASSGLDLSYNEQFF
CDR3 DNA: TGTGCCAGCAGTGGTCTAGATTTGAGTTACAATGAGCAGTTCTTC

J gene: TRBJ2-7
D gene: -
V gene: TRBV6-2/TRBV6-3
clone size: few
CDR3 protein: CASSYKGAYSYEQYF
CDR3 DNA: TGTGCCAGCAGTTACAAAGGGGCTTACTCCTACGAGCAGTACTTC

J gene: TRBJ2-2
D gene: -
V gene: TRBV7-8
clone size: -
CDR3 protein: CASSFPGHITGELFF
CDR3 DNA: TGTGCCAGCAGCTTTCCGGGACACATCACCGGGGAGCTGTTTTTT

J gene: TRBJ1-2
D gene: TRBD1
V gene: TRBV3-1
clone size: few
CDR3 protein: CASSRDSTGGYTF
CDR3 DNA: TGTGCCAGCAGCCGGGACAGTACGGGTGGCTACACCTTC

J gene: TRBJ2-3
D gene: TRBD2
V gene: TRBV20-1
clone size: -
CDR3 protein: CSLTSGSTDTQYF
CDR3 DNA: TGCAGCTTAACTAGCGGGAGCACAGATACGCAGTATTTT

J gene: TRBJ2-2
D gene: -
V gene: TRBV3-1
clone size: many
CDR3 protein: CASSQGLGPAGELFF
CDR3 DNA: TGTGCCAGCAGCCAAGGATTGGGGCCCGCCGGGGAGCTGTTTTTT

J gene: TRBJ2-1
D gene: TRBD2
V gene: TRBV12-3/TRBV12-4
clone size: -
CDR3 protein: CASGLAGGPLNEQFF
CDR3 DNA: TGTGCCAGCGGACTAGCGGGAGGGCCCTTAAATGAGCAGTTCTTC

J gene: TRBJ2-5
D gene: TRBD2
V gene: TRBV5-1
clone size: -
CDR3 protein: CATRDGGRAVEETQYF
CDR3 DNA: TGCGCCACCAGAGACGGCGGGAGGGCCGTCGAGGAGACCCAGTACTTC

J gene: TRBJ1-2
D gene: -
V gene: TRBV7-9
clone size: -
CDR3 protein: CASSLSGDGYTF
CDR3 DNA: TGTGCCAGCAGCTTATCGGGGGATGGCTACACCTTC

J gene: TRBJ1-1
D gene: TRBD1
V gene: TRBV28
clone size: -
CDR3 protein: CASSFGDRGGGTEAFF
CDR3 DNA: TGTGCCAGCAGTTTTGGGGACAGGGGCGGCGGCACTGAAGCTTTCTTT

J gene: TRBJ2-1
D gene: -
V gene: TRBV3-1
clone size: -
CDR3 protein: CASSHSNNEQFF
CDR3 DNA: TGTGCCAGCAGCCATTCGAACAATGAGCAGTTCTTC

J gene: TRBJ1-6
D gene: TRBD1
V gene: TRBV5-1
clone size: many
CDR3 protein: CASSLEDRVNSPLHF
CDR3 DNA: TGCGCCAGCAGCTTGGAGGACAGGGTGAATTCACCCCTCCACTTT

J gene: TRBJ1-1
D gene: -
V gene: TRBV11-2
clone size: many
CDR3 protein: CASTPDGEGTHMNTEAFF
CDR3 DNA: TGTGCCAGCACCCCCGACGGAGAGGGGACCCACATGAACACTGAAGCTTTCTTT

J gene: TRBJ2-7
D gene: -
V gene: TRBV20-1
clone size: few
CDR3 protein: CSAPRWRDSYEQYF
CDR3 DNA: TGCAGTGCCCCCCGTTGGAGGGATTCCTACGAGCAGTACTTC

J gene: TRBJ2-7
D gene: TRBD2
V gene: TRBV7-2
clone size: few
CDR3 protein: CASSIWTSGRYEQYF
CDR3 DNA: TGTGCCAGCAGCATTTGGACTAGCGGGAGGTACGAGCAGTACTTC

J gene: TRBJ2-6
D gene: TRBD1
V gene: TRBV9
clone size: -
CDR3 protein: CASSFRDSVFSGANVLTF
CDR3 DNA: TGTGCCAGCAGCTTCCGGGACAGTGTCTTCTCTGGGGCCAACGTCCTGACTTTC